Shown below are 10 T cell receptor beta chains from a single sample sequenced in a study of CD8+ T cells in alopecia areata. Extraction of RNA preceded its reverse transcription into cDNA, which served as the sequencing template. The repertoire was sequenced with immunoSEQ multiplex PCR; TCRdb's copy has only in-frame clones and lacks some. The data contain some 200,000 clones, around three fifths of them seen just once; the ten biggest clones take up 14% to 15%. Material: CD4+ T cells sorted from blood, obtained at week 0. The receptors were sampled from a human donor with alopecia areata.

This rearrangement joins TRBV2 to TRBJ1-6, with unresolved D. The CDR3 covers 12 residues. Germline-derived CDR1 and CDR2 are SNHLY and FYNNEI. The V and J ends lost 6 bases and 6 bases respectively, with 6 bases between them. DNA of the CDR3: TGTGCCAGCAGAGGGAGTAATTCACCCCTCCACTTT. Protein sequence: CASRGSNSPLHF.

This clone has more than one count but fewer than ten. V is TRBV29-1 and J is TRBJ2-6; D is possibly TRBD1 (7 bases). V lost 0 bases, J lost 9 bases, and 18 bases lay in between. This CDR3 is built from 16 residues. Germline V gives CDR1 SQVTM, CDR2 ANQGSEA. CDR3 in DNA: TGCAGCGTTGAAGATAGCTTCGGGGGACAGATCAACGTCCTGACTTTC. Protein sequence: CSVEDSFGGQINVLTF.

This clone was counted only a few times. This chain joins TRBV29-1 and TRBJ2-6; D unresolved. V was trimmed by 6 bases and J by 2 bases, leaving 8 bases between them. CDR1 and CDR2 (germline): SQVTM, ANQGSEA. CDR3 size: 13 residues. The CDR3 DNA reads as TGCAGCGTAGTCCCTCCTGGGGCCAACGTCCTGACTTTC. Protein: CSVVPPGANVLTF.

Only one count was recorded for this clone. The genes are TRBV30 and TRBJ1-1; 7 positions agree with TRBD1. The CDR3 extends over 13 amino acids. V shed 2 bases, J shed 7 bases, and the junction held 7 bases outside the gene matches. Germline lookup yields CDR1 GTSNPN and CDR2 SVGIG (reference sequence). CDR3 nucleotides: TGTGCCTGGAGTCTTGCAGGGGGGAGTGAAGCTTTCTTT. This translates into CAWSLAGGSEAFF. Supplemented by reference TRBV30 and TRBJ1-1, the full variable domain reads SQTIHQWPATLVQPVGSPLSLECTVEGTSNPNLYWYRQAAGRGLQLLFYSVGIGQISSEVPQNLSASRPQDRQFILSSKKLLLSDSGFYLCAWSLAGGSEAFFGQGTRLTVV.

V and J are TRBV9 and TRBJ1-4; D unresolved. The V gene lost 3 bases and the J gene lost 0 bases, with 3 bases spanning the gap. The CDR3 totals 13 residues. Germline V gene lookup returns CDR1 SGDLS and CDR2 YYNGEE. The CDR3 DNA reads TGTGCCAGCAGCGGGGCAACTAATGAAAAACTGTTTTTT. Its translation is CASSGATNEKLFF.

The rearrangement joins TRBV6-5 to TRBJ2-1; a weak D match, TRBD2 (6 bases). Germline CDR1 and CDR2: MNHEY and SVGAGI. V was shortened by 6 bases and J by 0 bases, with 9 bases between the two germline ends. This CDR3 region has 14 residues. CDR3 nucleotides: TGTGCCAGCAGCGTCGGGAGCTCCTACAATGAGCAGTTCTTC. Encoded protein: CASSVGSSYNEQFF.

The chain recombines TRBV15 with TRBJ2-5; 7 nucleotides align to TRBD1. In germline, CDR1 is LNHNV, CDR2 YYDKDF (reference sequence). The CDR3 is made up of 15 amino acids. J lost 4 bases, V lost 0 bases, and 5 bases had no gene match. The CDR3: CATSRDVAGGETQYF. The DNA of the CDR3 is TGTGCCACCAGCAGAGATGTGGCAGGGGGAGAGACCCAGTACTTC.

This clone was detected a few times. This chain's CDR3 is CASKILGGVTGELFF. CDR3 in DNA: TGTGCCAGCAAAATCCTGGGGGGAGTGACCGGGGAGCTGTTTTTT. The rearrangement joins TRBV6-5 to TRBJ2-2; perhaps TRBD2 as D (6 bases). This CDR3 region has 15 residues. Trimming pared 7 bases from V and 5 bases from J, leaving 17 bases between. Germline CDR1 is MNHEY and CDR2 is SVGAGI.

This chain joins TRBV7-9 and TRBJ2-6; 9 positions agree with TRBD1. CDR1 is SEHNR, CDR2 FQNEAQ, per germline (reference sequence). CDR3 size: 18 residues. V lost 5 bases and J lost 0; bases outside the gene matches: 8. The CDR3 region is CASSPYTGGYSGANVLTF. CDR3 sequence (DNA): TGTGCCAGCAGCCCGTACACAGGGGGCTACTCTGGGGCCAACGTCCTGACTTTC.

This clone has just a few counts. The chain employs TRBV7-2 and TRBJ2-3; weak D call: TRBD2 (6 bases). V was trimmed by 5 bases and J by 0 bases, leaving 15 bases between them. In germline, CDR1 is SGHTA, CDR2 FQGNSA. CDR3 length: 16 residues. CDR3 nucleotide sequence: TGTGCCAGCAGCGGCAGGACTACTCCTAGCACAGATACGCAGTATTTT. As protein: CASSGRTTPSTDTQYF.